This TCR beta chain was sequenced during a study of CD4+ T cells in melanoma. Remarks on this clone: The antigen is unknown.

Data came from immunoSEQ multiplex PCR; TCRdb stores just in-frame clones and leaves some out. Among approximately 110,000 clones listed, about 90% were seen once. The study's findings and limits: Diverse differentiation states were reported for melanoma neoantigen-specific CD4+ T cells.

This CDR3 spans 17 amino acids. Germline assignment: CDR1 WNHNN and CDR2 SYGVQD (reference sequence). V was cut by 6 bases and J by 1 base, with 16 bases left in between. The chain has TRBV10-1 and TRBJ1-6; D possibly corresponds to TRBD1 (6 bases). The specimen was peripheral blood. The TCR was taken from a human donor with melanoma. The CDR3 region is CASRGGGGYSYNSPLHF. The DNA for the CDR3 is TGCGCCAGCAGGGGCGGCGGGGGCTATTCCTATAATTCACCCCTCCACTTT.